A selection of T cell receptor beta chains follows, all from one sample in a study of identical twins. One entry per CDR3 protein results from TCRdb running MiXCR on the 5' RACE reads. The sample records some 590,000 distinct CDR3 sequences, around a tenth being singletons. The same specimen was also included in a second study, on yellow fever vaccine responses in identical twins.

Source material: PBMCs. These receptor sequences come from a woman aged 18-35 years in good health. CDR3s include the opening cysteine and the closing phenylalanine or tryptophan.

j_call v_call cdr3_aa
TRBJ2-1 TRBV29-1 CSVENPGTSDNEQFF
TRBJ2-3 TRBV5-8 CASRAFVLAGVADTQYF
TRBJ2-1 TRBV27 CASSLSWSNNEQFF
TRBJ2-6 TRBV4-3 CASSHQRESAPAGANVLTF
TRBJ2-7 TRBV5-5 CASSSFGLGDSYEQYF
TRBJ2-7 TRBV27 CASSIDRGYSYEQYF
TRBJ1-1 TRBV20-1 CSAPTGSTEAFF
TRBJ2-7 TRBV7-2 CASRENSYEQYF
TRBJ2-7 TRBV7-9 CASSLDGSGYEQYF
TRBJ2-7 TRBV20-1 CSARALSSDRVSEEQYF
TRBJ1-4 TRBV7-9 CASSLPKGRSNEKLFF
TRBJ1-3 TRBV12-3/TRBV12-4 CASSLNSPPSGNTIYF
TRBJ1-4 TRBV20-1 CSASRQRLKEKLFF
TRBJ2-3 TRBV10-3 CAIGPAGEPGGTQYF
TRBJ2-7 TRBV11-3 CASSLKASGDYEQYF
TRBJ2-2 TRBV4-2 CASSRSTSGVNTGELFF
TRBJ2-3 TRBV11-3 CASSLESVSTDTQYF
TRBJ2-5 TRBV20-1 CSARDPDRVGETQYF
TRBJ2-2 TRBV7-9 CASPQDGELFF
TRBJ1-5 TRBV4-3 CASSQDWPSNQPQHF